This T cell receptor beta chain was sequenced during a study of CD8 T cells in ankylosing spondylitis. This clonotype was seen only a few times. The antigen is unknown. Study conclusions and caveats: The study looked at matched synovial fluid samples from ankylosing spondylitis patients. Disease-linked clones were reported to be significantly enriched there. CD8+ cells made up the disease-linked clones, which were relatively rare in peripheral blood.

TCRdb itself ran the 5' RACE reads through MiXCR, one entry per CDR3 protein. The repertoire holds some 270,000 distinct CDR3 sequences, with over 15% as singletons. CDR1 and CDR2 (germline): DFQATT, SNEGSKA (reference sequence). The V and J ends lost 0 bases and 5 bases respectively, with 6 bases between them. CDR3 length equals 12 residues. Sequencing was carried out using blood, either unsorted or a sorted T cell fraction (not recorded which). The V and J genes are TRBV20-1 and TRBJ2-3; D gene unclear. The source of this sequence is a male donor with ankylosing spondylitis or in good health (not recorded which). The DNA of the CDR3 is TGCAGTGCTAGAGATCGACTAGATACGCAGTATTTT. It translates to CSARDRLDTQYF.